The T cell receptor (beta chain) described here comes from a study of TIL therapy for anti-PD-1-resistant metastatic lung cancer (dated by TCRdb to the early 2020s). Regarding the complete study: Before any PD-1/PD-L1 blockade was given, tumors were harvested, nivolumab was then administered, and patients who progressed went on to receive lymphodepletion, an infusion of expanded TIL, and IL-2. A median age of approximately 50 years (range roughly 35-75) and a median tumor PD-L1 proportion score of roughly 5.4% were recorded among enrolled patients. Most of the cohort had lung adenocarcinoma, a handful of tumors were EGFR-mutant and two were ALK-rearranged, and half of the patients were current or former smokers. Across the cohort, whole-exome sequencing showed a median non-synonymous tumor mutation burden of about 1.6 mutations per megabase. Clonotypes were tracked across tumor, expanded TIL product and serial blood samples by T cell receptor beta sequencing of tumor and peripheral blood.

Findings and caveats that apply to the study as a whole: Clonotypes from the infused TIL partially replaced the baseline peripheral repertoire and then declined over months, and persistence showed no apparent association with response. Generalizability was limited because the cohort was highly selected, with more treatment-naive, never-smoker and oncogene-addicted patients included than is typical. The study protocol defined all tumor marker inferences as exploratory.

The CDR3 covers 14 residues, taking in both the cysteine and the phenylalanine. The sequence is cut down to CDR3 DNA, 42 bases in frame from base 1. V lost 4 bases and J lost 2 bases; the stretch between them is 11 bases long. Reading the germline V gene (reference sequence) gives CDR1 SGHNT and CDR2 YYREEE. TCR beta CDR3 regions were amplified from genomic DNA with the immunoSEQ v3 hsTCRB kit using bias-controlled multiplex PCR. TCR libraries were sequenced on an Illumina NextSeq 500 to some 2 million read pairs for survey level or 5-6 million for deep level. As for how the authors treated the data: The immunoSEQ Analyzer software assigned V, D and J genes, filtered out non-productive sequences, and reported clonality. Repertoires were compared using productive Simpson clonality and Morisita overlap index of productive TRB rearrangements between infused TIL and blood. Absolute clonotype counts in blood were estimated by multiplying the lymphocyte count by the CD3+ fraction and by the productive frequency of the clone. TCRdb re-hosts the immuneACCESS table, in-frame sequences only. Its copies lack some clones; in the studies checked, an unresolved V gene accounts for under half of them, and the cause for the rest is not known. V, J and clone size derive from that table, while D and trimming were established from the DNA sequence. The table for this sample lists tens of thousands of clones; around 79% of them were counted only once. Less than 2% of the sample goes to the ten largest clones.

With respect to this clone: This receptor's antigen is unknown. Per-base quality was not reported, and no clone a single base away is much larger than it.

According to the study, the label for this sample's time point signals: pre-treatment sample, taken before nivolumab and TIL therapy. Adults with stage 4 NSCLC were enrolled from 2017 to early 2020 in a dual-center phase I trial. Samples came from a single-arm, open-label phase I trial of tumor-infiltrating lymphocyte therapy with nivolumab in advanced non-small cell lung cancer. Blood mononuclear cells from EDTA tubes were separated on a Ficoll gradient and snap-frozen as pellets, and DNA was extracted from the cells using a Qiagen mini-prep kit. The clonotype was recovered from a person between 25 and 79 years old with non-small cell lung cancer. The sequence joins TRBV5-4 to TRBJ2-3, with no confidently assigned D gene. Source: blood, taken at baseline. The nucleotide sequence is TGTGCCAGCAGCCCGTCCGACTTCACAGATACGCAGTATTTT. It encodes CASSPSDFTDTQYF.